This TCR beta chain appears in the sequencing data of a study of cytomegalovirus exposure and HLA in healthy donors. Study-wide findings and caveats: The classifier reportedly diagnosed cytomegalovirus status with high specificity and sensitivity. Cytomegalovirus association was listed for approximately 160 TCR beta chains. The authors confirmed in vitro that three CMV-associated chains were specific for CMV antigens.

The germline V gene has CDR1 SNHLY and CDR2 FYNNEI. The V end lost 7 bases, the J end lost 1 base, and 16 bases lay between the germline ends. The CDR3 totals 15 residues. The donors were part of the validation cohort of more than 90 subjects. That cohort was separate from the first cohort, which comprised 500 to 700 subjects. Sequencing was performed with immunoSEQ multiplex PCR; in TCRdb, only in-frame clones are kept and a portion is missing. The sample includes about 73,000 clones, roughly 96% of them seen just once. To note about this clone: Its antigen is unknown.

The chain carries TRBV2 and TRBJ1-1; no firm D call. Sequencing was carried out using PBMCs. The sequence was collected from a man between 18 and 29 years old in good health and CMV-seronegative. CDR3 sequence: CASMMGRVQNTEAFF. CDR3 nucleotide sequence: TGTGCCAGCATGATGGGGAGGGTGCAGAACACTGAAGCTTTCTTT.